These 15 T cell receptor beta chains were sequenced from one sample in a study of blood T cells in healthy people across ages. The second PCR ran about 6 to 12 cycles with a sample-barcoded 5' primer and J-beta primers. A single record per CDR3 protein comes from TCRdb applying MiXCR to the 5' RACE reads. This repertoire shows roughly 1,100,000 distinct CDR3 sequences, roughly a quarter found once; its top ten account for around 0.7%. The same sample was also used in a study of T cells of mothers and their children.

The sequenced material came from blood. The origin of the receptors is a girl aged 2-10 years in good health.

The V call is TRBV15, the J call TRBJ1-4; maybe TRBD1 (6 bases). The V end was cut by 1 base, the J end by 7 bases, with 13 bases between. This CDR3 has 15 amino acids. From germline, CDR1 is LNHNV and CDR2 YYDKDF (reference sequence). DNA for the CDR3: TGTGCCACCAGCAGAGTGGGGGCGAAAGGTGAAAAACTGTTTTTT. Encoded protein: CATSRVGAKGEKLFF.

This clonotype came up a few times. V and J are TRBV10-3 and TRBJ2-7; tentatively, D is TRBD1 (6 bases). V lost 2 bases to trimming and J lost 3 bases, with 11 bases between them. Germline CDR1 is ENHRY and CDR2 is SYGVKD. This CDR3 has 14 residues. The CDR3 DNA is TGTGCCATCAGTGAGGGACAGCAGCACTACGAGCAGTACTTC. Amino acids: CAISEGQQHYEQYF.

The rearrangement joins TRBV5-6 to TRBJ1-2; no clear D. The CDR3 has 18 amino acids. Germline V lookup: CDR1 SGHDT, CDR2 YYEEEE. Trimming took off 1 base at V and 8 bases at J, with 27 bases between the two ends. The CDR3 nucleotides read TGTGCCAGCAGCTTGCGACGTCTGAGGACGCAGCCCAGAGGAGGCTACACCTTC. This translates into CASSLRRLRTQPRGGYTF. The full variable domain, completed using reference TRBV5-6 and TRBJ1-2, is DAGVTQSPTHLIKTRGQQVTLRCSPKSGHDTVSWYQQALGQGPQFIFQYYEEEERQRGNFPDRFSGHQFPNYSSELNVNALLLGDSALYLCASSLRRLRTQPRGGYTFGSGTRLTVV.

The chain employs TRBV4-1 and TRBJ2-7, with D possibly being TRBD2 (6 bases). The CDR3 sequence is 15 residues long. The germline V gene encodes CDR1 MGHRA and CDR2 YSYEKL. Deletions cut 1 base from V and 5 bases from J, with 15 bases between. Here the CDR3 reads CASSQVPGEGHEQYF. The CDR3 DNA reads TGCGCCAGCAGCCAAGTACCGGGAGAAGGCCACGAGCAGTACTTC.

The V and J genes are TRBV7-2 and TRBJ1-2; no reliable D call. Trimming removed 1 base at V and 10 bases at J, with 13 bases between. Per germline, CDR1 SGHTA and CDR2 FQGNSA. The CDR3 has 13 amino acids. The CDR3 loop is CASSLVGSQTYTF. The DNA of the CDR3 is TGTGCCAGCAGCTTAGTTGGTTCACAAACCTACACCTTC.

This rearrangement joins TRBV9 to TRBJ2-1, with 8 bases that match TRBD2. The germline V gene has CDR1 SGDLS and CDR2 YYNGEE. CDR3 length equals 16 residues. J was trimmed by 9 bases and V by 0 bases; bases with no gene match: 11. CDR3 protein: CASSVDPGGRSGEQFF. As DNA, the CDR3 is TGTGCCAGCAGCGTAGACCCGGGGGGGCGTTCGGGTGAGCAGTTCTTC.

V is TRBV10-3 and J is TRBJ2-5; 8 nucleotides agree with TRBD1. The end of the DNA aligns better with TRBJ2-7, so the J call may be wrong. The CDR3 sequence is 16 residues long. Germline loops: CDR1 ENHRY, CDR2 SYGVKD. The DNA of the CDR3 is TGTGCCACCCAAGGGGTGTCCGGGACAGGAGCCTACGAGCAGTACTTC. As protein: CATQGVSGTGAYEQYF.

This clonotype turned up a few times. The rearrangement uses TRBV27 and TRBJ2-7, with 7 bases lining up with TRBD1. V was pared by 3 bases and J by 1 base, with 6 bases of the junction left unmatched. The CDR3 has 15 residues. From germline, CDR1 is MNHEY and CDR2 SMNVEV (reference sequence). As DNA, the CDR3 is TGTGCCAGCAGTTTTGAAGGGGGCCTTTCCTACGAGCAGTACTTC. Translation: CASSFEGGLSYEQYF.

This chain uses TRBV4-2 with TRBJ2-1; the match to TRBD1 covers 7 bases. The CDR3 sequence is 16 residues long. Per germline, CDR1 LGHNA and CDR2 YNFKEQ. Losses at the gene ends were 0 bases for V and 7 bases for J; bases not matched to a gene: 9. The CDR3 DNA is TGTGCCAGCAGCCAAGACAGGGGGTGGATTGGTAATGAGCAGTTCTTC. It specifies CASSQDRGWIGNEQFF.

This chain links TRBV6-5 with TRBJ2-3; tentative D call: TRBD2 (6 bases). The CDR3 totals 15 residues. V lost 2 bases, J lost 4 bases, and 13 bases lay in between. Germline V gives CDR1 MNHEY, CDR2 SVGAGI. The CDR3 coding sequence is TGTGCCAGCAGTTACGGGAGACTAGTAGCAGATACGCAGTATTTT. It is translated as CASSYGRLVADTQYF.

This clonotype was observed a few times. The V call is TRBV11-1, the J call TRBJ2-1; D is perhaps TRBD2 (7 bases). CDR3 size: 15 residues. Germline V gene sequence: CDR1 SGHAT, CDR2 FQDESV (reference sequence). V was trimmed by 4 bases and J by 2 bases, leaving 12 bases between them. CDR3 loop: CASSSSGGPYNEQFF. The CDR3 DNA is TGTGCCAGCAGCTCCTCCGGGGGGCCCTACAATGAGCAGTTCTTC.

Turning to this clonotype: One end of the junction is discordant with germline, which a read error may explain. The chain carries TRBV12-3 or TRBV12-4 and TRBJ2-7, with D hard to call. The CDR3 spans 12 residues. The CDR3 loop is CTSSPYSGEQYF. CDR3 bases: TGTACCAGCAGTCCATATTCAGGCGAGCAGTACTTC.

V is TRBV6-4 and J is TRBJ1-4; the match to TRBD1 covers 8 bases. The ends lost 6 bases at V and 8 bases at J; junction bases unmatched: 8. This CDR3 comprises 14 residues. CDR1 MRHNA and CDR2 SNTAGT come from the germline V gene. In nucleotides, the CDR3 is TGTGCCAGCAGAACGAGGACAGGGCACGAAAAACTGTTTTTT. Protein sequence: CASRTRTGHEKLFF.

This clonotype was recorded only once. The rearrangement uses TRBV12-3 or TRBV12-4 and TRBJ2-5; 7 bases fit TRBD1. The CDR3 runs to 14 residues. J was trimmed by 4 bases and V by 6 bases; bases with no gene match: 8. For the CDR3, the DNA is TGTGCCAGCAGCTTGTGGGGACAGAGAGAGACCCAGTACTTC. Translated: CASSLWGQRETQYF.

This chain joins TRBV30 and TRBJ2-7; either TRBD1 or TRBD2 may fit D (5 bases each). Gene TRBJ2-1 matches the end of the DNA better, so the J call may be wrong. The CDR3 sequence is 12 residues long. In germline, CDR1 is GTSNPN, CDR2 SVGIG (reference sequence). The chain's CDR3 is CAWSSGRHEQFF. The CDR3 DNA reads TGTGCCTGGAGTTCGGGGCGCCATGAGCAGTTCTTC.